This record concerns one TCR beta chain sequence. What it binds is not known. Trimming took off 5 bases at V and 0 bases at J, with 14 bases between the two ends. Germline CDR1 SGHRS, CDR2 YFSETQ. The CDR3 loop spans 16 amino acids. Libraries were prepared by immunoSEQ multiplex PCR; TCRdb keeps only in-frame clonotypes and omits some of them. This repertoire shows 55,000 to 70,000 clones, around four fifths found once; its top ten account for about 0.91%. The data derive from a study of vaccination effects on CD4 cells after COVID-19. Background on the study: After the second dose, samples were taken at median day 72.

Expansion of antigen-specific CD4+ T cells with viral peptide pools was carried out by the ViraFEST assay before sequencing. Once cultured for 10 days, the cells underwent separation to obtain CD4+ T cells. Each participant received a vaccine that was either BNT162b2 or mRNA-1273, given as two doses. Nucleocapsid antibodies were negative in the vaccine recipients, who had never had SARS-CoV-2 infection. Fresh IL-2-containing medium replaced half the medium on days 3 and 7. Specimen: CD4+ T cells from PBMCs cultured with HCoV-OC43 spike peptides, collected after COVID-19 vaccination. The subset was: HCoV-OC43 spike overlapping peptide pool stimulation. The source is a human donor who received a COVID-19 vaccine. The chain uses TRBV5-1 and TRBJ2-2; D might be TRBD1 (6 bases). CDR3 bases: TGCGCCAGCAGAACGACCGGACAGCCGAACACCGGGGAGCTGTTTTTT. Protein sequence: CASRTTGQPNTGELFF.